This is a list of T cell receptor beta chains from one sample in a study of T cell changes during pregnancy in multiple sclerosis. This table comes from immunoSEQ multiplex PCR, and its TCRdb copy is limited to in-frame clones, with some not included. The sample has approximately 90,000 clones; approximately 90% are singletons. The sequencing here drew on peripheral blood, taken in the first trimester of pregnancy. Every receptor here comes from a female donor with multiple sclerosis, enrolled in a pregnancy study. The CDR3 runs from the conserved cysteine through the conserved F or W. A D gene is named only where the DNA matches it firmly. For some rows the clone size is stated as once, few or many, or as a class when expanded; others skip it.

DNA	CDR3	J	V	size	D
TGTGCCAGCAGGACAACTAGCGGGAAAAGCACAGATACGCAGTATTTT	CASRTTSGKSTDTQYF	TRBJ2-3	TRBV28	.	TRBD2
TGTGCCAGCAGCTCGGGACAGGGGAGAAACATTCAGTACTTC	CASSSGQGRNIQYF	TRBJ2-4	TRBV7-6	.	TRBD1
TGTGCCAGTAGTACTGGACTAGCCCAAAGGACCCAGTACTTC	CASSTGLAQRTQYF	TRBJ2-5	TRBV19	.	TRBD2
TGCGCCAGCAGCTCGGGACAGGGAAACACCGGGGAGCTGTTTTTT	CASSSGQGNTGELFF	TRBJ2-2	TRBV5-1	.	TRBD1
TGCGCCAGCAGCTGGCGGGGACTAACCCTGTTCGAGCAGTACTTC	CASSWRGLTLFEQYF	TRBJ2-7	TRBV5-1	.	TRBD2
TGCGCCAGCAGCTTGTCACGGGGGGAACAAGAGACCCAGTACTTC	CASSLSRGEQETQYF	TRBJ2-5	TRBV5-1	.	TRBD2
TGTGCCATCAGTGACTCCGGGACAGGGACCGGGGAGCTGTTTTTT	CAISDSGTGTGELFF	TRBJ2-2	TRBV10-3	.	TRBD1
TGCGCCAGCAGCTTGGGGCAGGGAAGTCAGCCCCAGCATTTT	CASSLGQGSQPQHF	TRBJ1-5	TRBV5-1	.	.
TGTGCCAGCAGCGCTTCAGGGGGCCGCCCGGATGAGCAGTTCTTC	CASSASGGRPDEQFF	TRBJ2-1	TRBV5-4	.	TRBD1
TGTGCCAGCAGCTCGATCAGGGCCGATAGCCAAAAACTGTTTTTT	CASSSIRADSQKLFF	TRBJ1-4	TRBV11-2	.	.
TGTGCCAGCAGCACTTGGGACAGGGGGCCGGCGGCACCCCTCCACTTT	CASSTWDRGPAAPLHF	TRBJ1-6	TRBV13	.	TRBD1
TGCGCCAGCAGCCATGGGAGGGATGAAAAACTGTTTTTT	CASSHGRDEKLFF	TRBJ1-4	TRBV4-3	.	.
TGTGCTAGCAGCTTAGCCAGGGACACAGATACGCAGTATTTT	CASSLARDTDTQYF	TRBJ2-3	TRBV7-7	.	.
TGCGCCAGCAGCTCGACAGGGGGCAACACTGAAGCTTTCTTT	CASSSTGGNTEAFF	TRBJ1-1	TRBV5-1	few	TRBD1
TGTGGCACAAAGCGGGACAGGGGTGCTGGGGCCAACGTCCTGACTTTC	CGTKRDRGAGANVLTF	TRBJ2-6	TRBV19	.	TRBD1
TGTGCCAGCAGTGCCAGGGTAGGCTACACCTTC	CASSARVGYTF	TRBJ1-2	TRBV6-1	.	.
TGTGCCAGCAGCCACCTGACAGGGGGAAATTCACCCCTCCACTTT	CASSHLTGGNSPLHF	TRBJ1-6	TRBV7-9	.	TRBD1
TGTGCCAGCGAGGGGGGGTCAGGGAGCTACAATGAGCAGTTCTTC	CASEGGSGSYNEQFF	TRBJ2-1	TRBV7-9	.	.
TGTGCCAGCTCAGGTGGCGGGGGTTTCGATTCACCCCTCCACTTT	CASSGGGGFDSPLHF	TRBJ1-6	TRBV18	.	.
TGTGCCTGGAGTGTTGACACCTCCTACGAGCAGTACTTC	CAWSVDTSYEQYF	TRBJ2-7	TRBV30	.	.
TGCAGCGTTGTGCGGACTAGCGGGGGGGCGGGGGAGACCCAGTACTTC	CSVVRTSGGAGETQYF	TRBJ2-5	TRBV29-1	.	TRBD2
TGTGCCAGCAGCTTATCAGGCACTGAAGCTTTCTTT	CASSLSGTEAFF	TRBJ1-1	TRBV11-2	.	.
TGTGCCAGCAGCTTAGGGGTAAACTACGAGCAGTACTTC	CASSLGVNYEQYF	TRBJ2-7	TRBV5-6	.	.
TGTGCCAGCAGCCCGGGACAGGGGGCGCTGGGTGAAAAACTGTTTTTT	CASSPGQGALGEKLFF	TRBJ1-4	TRBV6-6	.	TRBD1
TGTGCCAGCTCACCGAACGGAGGTATTCAAGGGCGAGGTGGCTACACCTTC	CASSPNGGIQGRGGYTF	TRBJ1-2	TRBV18	.	.
TGTGCCAGCAGCGTACAGGGCACAGATACGCAGTATTTT	CASSVQGTDTQYF	TRBJ2-3	TRBV9	.	.
TGTGCCAGCGCCCAGGGGCTAGCGGGACCGATTAAACAAGAGACCCAGTACTTC	CASAQGLAGPIKQETQYF	TRBJ2-5	TRBV27	.	TRBD2
TGTGCCAGCAGCCGCTGGGCGGGGAAACCTGGGGCCAACGTCCTGACTTTC	CASSRWAGKPGANVLTF	TRBJ2-6	TRBV7-3	.	.
TGTGCCAGCAGCGTAGTTGCGGGACAGGGGTCTAACTATGGCTACACCTTC	CASSVVAGQGSNYGYTF	TRBJ1-2	TRBV9	.	TRBD1
TGTGCCAGCATCGAAGACAGGGGCCATGGCTACACCTTC	CASIEDRGHGYTF	TRBJ1-2	TRBV5-6	.	TRBD1
TGTGCCAGCTCACCATCAGGTTCGGGGGGGCAGTTCTTC	CASSPSGSGGQFF	TRBJ2-1	TRBV18	.	TRBD2
TGTGCCTGGAGGCCACAAGCGAACCAGCCCCAGCATTTT	CAWRPQANQPQHF	TRBJ1-5	TRBV30	.	.
TGTGCCAGCAGCCCTACTGAGGATGAGCAGTTCTTC	CASSPTEDEQFF	TRBJ2-1	TRBV13	.	.
TGTGCCAGCAGTTACCGGGGTAGAAGCACCGGGGAGCTGTTTTTT	CASSYRGRSTGELFF	TRBJ2-2	TRBV6-6	.	.
TGCGCCAGCAGCCAAGATTTTGGGACAGAGTTTTATCAGCCCCAGCATTTT	CASSQDFGTEFYQPQHF	TRBJ1-5	TRBV4-1	.	TRBD1
TGTGCCAGCAGTTTATCGCAGGGACACTCTGGGGCCAACGTCCTGACTTTC	CASSLSQGHSGANVLTF	TRBJ2-6	TRBV27	.	.
TGTGCCAGCAGCTACGGGACAGGGAACGAGCAGTACTTC	CASSYGTGNEQYF	TRBJ2-7	TRBV11-2	.	TRBD1
TGTGCCAGCAGCTTGGCAACAGGCCAGAACACTGAAGCTTTCTTT	CASSLATGQNTEAFF	TRBJ1-1	TRBV5-6	.	.
TGTGCCAGTAAATCGGGAGCTGTAGATACGCAGTATTTT	CASKSGAVDTQYF	TRBJ2-3	TRBV19	.	.
TGTGCCAGCAGTAGTCAGGGCGGGAACACTGAAGCTTTCTTT	CASSSQGGNTEAFF	TRBJ1-1	TRBV7-3	.	.
TGTGCCAGCAGTCAGAATACAGGGCCGAGGGAAAGAGAAGCTTTCTTT	CASSQNTGPREREAFF	TRBJ1-1	TRBV7-8	.	.
TGTGCCAGCAGCCAAGACGGCGGACTCAGCACAGATACGCAGTATTTT	CASSQDGGLSTDTQYF	TRBJ2-3	TRBV14	.	.
TGTGCCAGCAGCTTAAGACAGCGGGAGACGCAGTATTTT	CASSLRQRETQYF	TRBJ2-3	TRBV7-3	once	TRBD2
TGTGCCAGCAGCTTGTTTAGTGGCTCCTATAATTCACCCCTCCACTTT	CASSLFSGSYNSPLHF	TRBJ1-6	TRBV5-8	.	.
TGCGCCAGCAGCCAAGCCTGGACAGGGGGCGAACAAGAGACCCAGTACTTC	CASSQAWTGGEQETQYF	TRBJ2-5	TRBV4-1	.	TRBD1
TGTGCCAGCAGCTTAGTTGCCTCGACTAGCGGGGGGTCCTACGAGCAGTACTTC	CASSLVASTSGGSYEQYF	TRBJ2-7	TRBV7-2	.	TRBD2
TGTGCCAGCAGAACAGGGGGAGTCACTGAAGCTTTCTTT	CASRTGGVTEAFF	TRBJ1-1	TRBV2	.	TRBD1
TGCGCCAGCAGCGATTTTAAGGGAACGGAGGGCGAGCAGTACTTC	CASSDFKGTEGEQYF	TRBJ2-7	TRBV5-1	few	.